Shown below are 9 T cell receptor beta chains from a single sample sequenced in a study of blood T cells in healthy people across ages (dated by TCRdb to about 2015). The library was built by means of 5' RACE. These reads were obtained on an Illumina HiSeq 2500. A second about 7 to 12 cycle PCR used a sample-barcoded 5' primer and a J-beta primer mix. The public reads were run again by TCRdb, first through fastp at Q25 and then through MiXCR, and only productive beta chains were kept. Merged by CDR3 protein, the rows form single entries marked with the most common genes and DNA. This sample is represented by 650,000 to 1,000,000 distinct CDR3 sequences; 35% to 60% of them were singletons. Jointly, the top ten make up less than 20% of the sample. The sample consisted of blood. Source of these receptors: a man older than 75 in good health.

This clonotype was counted a few times. The chain couples TRBV7-2 to TRBJ2-5; 8 nucleotides agree with TRBD2. Trimming cost V 5 bases and J 4 bases; bases outside gene matches: 9. In germline, CDR1 is SGHTA, CDR2 FQGNSA. This CDR3 is built from 15 residues. The CDR3 sequence: CASSISGTRAETQYF. CDR3 DNA: TGTGCCAGCAGCATATCCGGGACTAGGGCAGAGACCCAGTACTTC.

This clonotype was seen a handful of times. V gene TRBV13 combines with J gene TRBJ2-3; TRBD2 might be the D (6 bases). CDR1 PRHDT and CDR2 FYEKMQ come from the germline V gene (reference sequence). The CDR3 runs 16 residues. The V and J ends lost 4 bases and 4 bases respectively, with 18 bases between them. This CDR3 reads CASSSWTPGGADTQYF. Here the CDR3 DNA reads TGTGCCAGCAGCTCTTGGACCCCCGGCGGGGCAGATACGCAGTATTTT.

The V call is TRBV19, the J call TRBJ2-1, with D possibly TRBD2 on 5 matching bases. Germline CDR1 and CDR2: LNHDA and SQIVND (reference sequence). This CDR3 region has 13 residues. The V end lost 6 bases, the J end lost 4 bases, and 10 bases lay between the germline ends. The DNA for the CDR3 is TGTGCCAGTAGCCGCTCGGGGTACAATGAGCAGTTCTTC. It is translated as CASSRSGYNEQFF.

The genes are TRBV10-3 and TRBJ2-7; no clear D gene. V lost 5 bases, J lost 5 bases, and 16 bases lay in between. The germline CDR1 and CDR2 sequences are ENHRY and SYGVKD. The CDR3 consists of 14 residues. The CDR3: CAISSRVEQNEQYF. DNA of the CDR3: TGTGCCATCAGTTCTCGGGTCGAACAGAACGAGCAGTACTTC.

V usage is TRBV24-1 and J usage is TRBJ2-7; 7 bases map to TRBD1. The CDR3 runs 15 residues. Germline CDR1 reads KGHDR; CDR2 reads SFDVKD. The trim removed 4 bases at V and 8 bases at J, leaving 13 bases unmatched. CDR3 in DNA: TGTGCCACCAGTGACACCGGGACAGTGACTCACAAGCAGTACTTC. Translated, it gives CATSDTGTVTHKQYF.

The V and J genes are TRBV6-1 and TRBJ1-5; 7 nucleotides agree with TRBD1. The CDR3 runs to 16 residues. Germline V gene sequence: CDR1 MNHNS, CDR2 SASEGT. The J segment lost 1 base and the V segment lost 4 bases, leaving 7 bases of the junction unmatched. The CDR3 is CASSGQGFRSNQPQHF. CDR3 nucleotides: TGTGCCAGCAGTGGACAGGGTTTCAGAAGCAATCAGCCCCAGCATTTT.

This clonotype occurred many times. The V gene is TRBV29-1, the J gene TRBJ1-1, with a possible D match to TRBD1 (5 bases). The CDR3 extends over 13 amino acids. Germline V CDR1 and CDR2: SQVTM, ANQGSEA. Trimming left V 3 bases short and J 4 bases short, with 12 bases between. In DNA form, the CDR3 reads TGCAGCGTTGAGAAGTTGAGGGGCACTGAAGCTTTCTTT. This gives the protein CSVEKLRGTEAFF. Full variable domain (remainder filled in from reference TRBV29-1 and TRBJ1-1): SAVISQKPSRDICQRGTSLTIQCQVDSQVTMMFWYRQQPGQSLTLIATANQGSEATYESGFVIDKFPISRPNLTFSTLTVSNMSPEDSSIYLCSVEKLRGTEAFFGQGTRLTVV.

The chain links TRBV11-3 to TRBJ2-3; the D call may be TRBD1 or TRBD2 (5 bases each). CDR3 length equals 14 residues. Germline lookup yields CDR1 SGHNT and CDR2 YENEEA. The germline V and J ends were trimmed by 4 bases and 6 bases, with 14 bases remaining between them. CDR3 amino acids: CASSSGGVGDTQYF. DNA of the CDR3: TGTGCCAGCAGCTCTGGGGGTGTGGGGGATACGCAGTATTTT.

The chain employs TRBV11-2 and TRBJ2-1; 8 nucleotides match TRBD2. The length of the CDR3 is 16 residues. The V and J ends lost 5 bases and 5 bases, in that order; junction bases with no gene match: 11. The germline V gene encodes CDR1 SGHAT and CDR2 FQNNGV. In DNA, the CDR3 is TGTGCCAGCAGCCATGGGACTAGGGGGGGGGACAATGAGCAGTTCTTC. Protein product: CASSHGTRGGDNEQFF.